This T cell receptor beta chain was sequenced for a study of naive and memory T cell subsets (TCRdb year 2017). Context from the whole study: The study applied an open-source, UMI-based TCR alpha and beta sequencing pipeline to sorted naive and memory peripheral blood T cell subsets. IgG serology results and the functional CMV T cell responses were in complete agreement. RNA was DNase-treated and reverse transcribed with TCR constant-region primers, mostly using SuperScript III. Overall study results and their limits: In both CD4 and CD8 cells, a rise in Gini index and a fall in Shannon and inverse Simpson diversity were observed from naive through CM, EM and EMRA. Naive repertoires, especially CD8, contained a few larger clonotypes, possibly memory cells re-expressing CD45RA. RNA-based TCR counts may be influenced by expression changes linked to T cell activation and differentiation. Single alpha or beta chain sequences, rather than paired alpha/beta receptors, were used to define clonotypes. The abundance of TCRs followed a power law with an exponent that differed between naive and memory subsets yet stayed consistent across the three individuals. The repertoire findings for the naive and memory subsets could not be validated against a ground truth, as none was available. After error correction, over 95% of naive TCR sequences appeared only once, giving much steeper abundance distributions than memory subsets.

Trimming takes 0 bases from V and 5 bases from J, and the germline ends sit 11 bases apart. Inclusive of the bounding cysteine and phenylalanine, the CDR3 is 14 residues long. Of the read, only the CDR3 DNA is kept; its 42 bases are in frame from base 1. CDR1 and CDR2, per the germline V gene, are SGHRS and YFSETQ. TCR alpha and beta chain libraries were amplified separately from the second PCR step onward. The CMV status of each donor was determined by measuring IFNgamma production from CD4+ T cells after fresh PBMCs had been stimulated overnight with CMV viral lysate. Miltenyi beads were used first to positively select CD4 T cells, and CD8 T cells were then positively selected from the CD4-negative fraction. After staining for CD3, CD4, CD8, CD45RA, CD27 and a live/dead dye, cells were sorted on a BD Aria II into four subsets based on CD45RA and CD27. A few healthy volunteers provided blood, and the blood of each volunteer was split into CD4 and CD8 T cells and then into four differentiation subsets. Approximately 120 ml of peripheral blood was taken from each donor, and PBMC were separated by density-gradient centrifugation on Ficoll-Paque PLUS. Sorted cells were lysed in RLT buffer, after which RNA was extracted using a Qiagen RNeasy kit and stored at -80 degrees C.

Library construction relied on UMI-ligation and nested PCR. An equimolar mix of two oligonucleotides covering both TRBC1 and TRBC2 was used as the beta constant-region primer. A single-stranded oligonucleotide carrying the SP2 primer and a 12-nucleotide UMI was ligated to the 3' end of the cDNA by T4 RNA ligase 1. Four rounds of PCR were used to amplify ligated cDNA, with nested alpha and beta constant-region primers being used together with the SP2 primer. Incubation of the ligation reaction lasted about 20-25 hours at 16 degrees C. PCR2 was usually performed as a SYBR Green qPCR and halted at a preset threshold so that over-amplification would not occur. Apart from the first purification, every purification step used Agencourt AMPure XP magnetic beads. Libraries were quantified by Qubit and checked on a TapeStation, with a main peak expected near 650 bp. Pooled libraries were sequenced on an Illumina MiSeq with v2 2x251 paired-end kits, typically giving roughly 0.95-2.1 million reads per sample. Each sample was pooled at about 4.3 nM, and roughly 5-7% PhiX was included to help cluster recognition. The authors processed their data as follows. V and J genes were assigned to Demultiplexor-processed FASTQ reads by Decombinator through tag matching, with a single base-pair mismatch being allowed. By using UMIs, Collapsinator corrected both sequencing errors and the frequency errors caused by PCR heterogeneity. TCRs were translated and CDR3s were extracted from the conserved cysteine to the FGXG phenylalanine by CDR3Translator, with non-productive sequences being flagged. Gini, Shannon entropy and inverse Simpson indices were calculated on repertoires that had been subsampled to equal numbers of UMI-defined TCRs. Power-law fits to clonotype abundance distributions were performed by maximum likelihood within the linear range. Similar UMI counts, unique TCR numbers and clonal distributions were obtained with the pipeline and with MIGEC on one naive CD8 sample. One analysis removed from the naive repertoire any naive TCRs that were also present in any memory subset from the same donor. The repertoires were searched for 7,000 to 8,000 CMV-associated CDR3 sequences that had been compiled from VDJdb and a published dataset. Through fastp at Q25 and MiXCR, TCRdb rebuilt clones from the public reads, retaining in-frame beta chains. One record per CDR3 amino acid sequence lists the most common genes and DNA. TCRdb, not the authors, supplied the V and J calls. In this sample the table shows some 150,000 distinct CDR3 sequences, approximately 15% of which occur a single time. In total, the top ten clones hold around 0.14% of the sample.

Remarks on this clonotype: Its recognized antigen is unknown. Per-base quality was not reported, and no clone a single base away is much larger than it.

The TCR comes from a human donor in good health. The rearrangement joined TRBV5-1 to TRBJ2-5; the D region possibly corresponds to TRBD1 (6 bases align). Sequencing was performed on naive CD4+ T cells from blood. Taken with the paper, the label for cell subset or site translates to: naive T cells, CD45RA high CD27+. This receptor carries the CDR3 CASSLGQVQETQYF. The sequence in DNA is TGCGCCAGCAGCTTGGGACAGGTTCAGGAGACCCAGTACTTC.